This note documents a single TCR beta chain sequence. Its antigen remains unidentified. Next came a second PCR, run for about 6 to 12 cycles, which used a sample-barcoded 5' primer along with a J-beta primer mix. TCRdb ran MiXCR on the 5' RACE reads and lists one entry per CDR3 protein. Altogether approximately 2,000,000 distinct CDR3 sequences are present, about 39% being singletons, with the ten largest covering roughly 23%. V lost 8 bases and J lost 0, with 8 bases in between. This CDR3 region has 13 residues. The germline V gene has CDR1 SNHLY and CDR2 FYNNEI. The record originates from a study of blood T cells in healthy people across ages. Study-wide results and limits: Underestimates were what the diversity estimates from one million T cells were considered to be.

The receptor was derived from a human donor in good health. The rearrangement links TRBV2 to TRBJ1-3; D gene unclear. Sequencing was done on a sample of blood. This CDR3 is CASGSYSGNTIYF. The DNA of the CDR3 is TGTGCCAGCGGGAGTTACTCTGGAAACACCATATATTTT.